The source of this T cell receptor beta chain is a study of blood T cell repertoires in COVID-19. Looking at the study overall: The United States, Italy and Spain were the sources of the acute and convalescent COVID-19 samples.

Germline lookup yields CDR1 SGHNT and CDR2 YENEEA. The length of the CDR3 is 12 residues. V dropped 0 bases and J dropped 8 bases, with 7 bases sitting between them. In the original processing: Counts of nucleated cells, estimated from reference gene primer amplification, were obtained. TCRdb keeps only in-frame clones here, not all; method: immunoSEQ multiplex PCR. Clone size and V and J calls were adopted from that table, with D and trimming inferred from the DNA. The table records some 80,000 clones, 82% of them present only once. The chain is built from TRBV11-3 and TRBJ1-1; D not certain. Sequences were obtained from peripheral blood. The TCR sequence derives from a human donor in a cohort sampled during active COVID-19. The CDR3 DNA follows: TGTGCCAGCAGCTTAGATAGCGGGGAAGCTTTCTTT. It specifies CASSLDSGEAFF.